A single TCR beta chain is shown here with its context. Its target antigen remains unknown. No clone much larger than this one lies a single base away; base qualities are absent. Library construction relied on the immunoSEQ multiplex PCR assay. Held by TCRdb, this immuneACCESS table contains in-frame sequences only and omits some clones. Under half of the omission traces to an unresolved V gene where checked; the cause of the rest is unknown. The table for this sample lists about 45,000 clones; about three quarters of them were counted only once. Under 20% of the sample is in the top ten clones. This sample was included in a study of control samples from healthy donors and cancer patients (dated by TCRdb to the early 2020s). CDR3 length: 14 amino acids, cysteine to phenylalanine. Only the CDR3 portion is preserved as DNA: 42 bases, with reading frame beginning at the first base. As encoded in the germline V gene, CDR1 is ENHRY while CDR2 is SYGVKD. After removal of 11 bases from V and 0 bases from J, the junction retains 6 bases not matched to a gene.

Source material: formalin-fixed, paraffin-embedded tissue. The source of this sequence is a male donor with melanoma. The sequence links TRBV10-3 to TRBJ2-7, and 11 junction bases match TRBD1. The nucleotides read TGTGCCGTCAACGGACAGGGGGCCTCCTACGAGCAGTACTTC. Its protein product is CAVNGQGASYEQYF.